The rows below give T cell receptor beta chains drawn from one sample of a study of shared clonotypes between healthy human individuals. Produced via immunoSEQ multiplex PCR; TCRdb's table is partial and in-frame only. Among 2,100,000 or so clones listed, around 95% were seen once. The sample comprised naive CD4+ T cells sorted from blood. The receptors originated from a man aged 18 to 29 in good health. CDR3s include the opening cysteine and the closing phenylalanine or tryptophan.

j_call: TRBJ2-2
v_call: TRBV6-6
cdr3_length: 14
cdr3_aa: CATGSTPNTGELFF

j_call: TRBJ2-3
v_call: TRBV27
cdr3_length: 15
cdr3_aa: CASSLRQQSTDTQYF

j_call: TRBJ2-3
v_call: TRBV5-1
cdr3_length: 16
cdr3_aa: CASSLPTGPPGGTQYF

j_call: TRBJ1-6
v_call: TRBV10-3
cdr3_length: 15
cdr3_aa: CAISTGTGNNSPLHF

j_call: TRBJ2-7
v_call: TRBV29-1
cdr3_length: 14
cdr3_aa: CSVEDRGPTYEQYF

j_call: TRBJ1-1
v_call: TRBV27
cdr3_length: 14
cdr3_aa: CASSPRQVHTEAFF

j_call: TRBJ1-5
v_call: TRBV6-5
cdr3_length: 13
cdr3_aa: CATSGGINQPQHF

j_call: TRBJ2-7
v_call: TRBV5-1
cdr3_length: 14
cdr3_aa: CASSLEGVYYEQYF

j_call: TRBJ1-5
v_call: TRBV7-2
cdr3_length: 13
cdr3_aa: CASSRVDNQPQHF

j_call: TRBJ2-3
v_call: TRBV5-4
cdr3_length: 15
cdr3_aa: CASSLSQRSTDTQYF

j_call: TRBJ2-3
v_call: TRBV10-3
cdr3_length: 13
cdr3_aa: CAIRRLRTDTQYF

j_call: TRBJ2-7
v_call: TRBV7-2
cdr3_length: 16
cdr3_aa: CASSFSRDSASYEQYF

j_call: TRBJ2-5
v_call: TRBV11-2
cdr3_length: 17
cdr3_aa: CASSLEYGPRGRKTQYF

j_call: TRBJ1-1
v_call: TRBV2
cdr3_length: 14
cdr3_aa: CASSVTPGDTEAFF

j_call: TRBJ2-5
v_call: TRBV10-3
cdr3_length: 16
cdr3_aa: CAISGGLAVYQETQYF

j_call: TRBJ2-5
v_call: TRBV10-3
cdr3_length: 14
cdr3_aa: CAISSGDRQETQYF

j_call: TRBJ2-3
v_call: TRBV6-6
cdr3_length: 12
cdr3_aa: CASSFGGDTQYF

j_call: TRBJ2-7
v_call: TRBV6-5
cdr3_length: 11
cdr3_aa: CASSRLGEQYF

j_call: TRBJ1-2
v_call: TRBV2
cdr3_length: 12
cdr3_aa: CASSERNYGYTF

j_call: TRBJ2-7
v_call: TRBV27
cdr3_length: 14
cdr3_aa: CASSSRTGTYEQYF